Shown below are 27 T cell receptor beta chains from a single sample sequenced in a study of T cell changes during pregnancy in multiple sclerosis. Profiled with immunoSEQ multiplex PCR; TCRdb holds only in-frame clones, not every one. The sample has about 89,000 clones; approximately 90% are singletons. The source material was peripheral blood, sampled after pregnancy. All receptors come from a female donor in good health, enrolled as a control in a pregnancy study.

This chain uses TRBV28 with TRBJ2-6; 9 bases align to TRBD1. This CDR3 comprises 19 residues. The germline CDR1 and CDR2 sequences are MDHEN and SYDVKM. The V and J ends lost 4 bases and 0 bases, in that order; junction bases with no gene match: 10. The CDR3 nucleotides are TGTGCCAGCAGTTCCCCGCGGGACAGGGTTTCCTCTGGGGCCAACGTCCTGACTTTC. As protein: CASSSPRDRVSSGANVLTF. The variable domain in full, with the rest retrieved from reference TRBV28 and TRBJ2-6, is DVKVTQSSRYLVKRTGEKVFLECVQDMDHENMFWYRQDPGLGLRLIYFSYDVKMKEKGDIPEGYSVSREKKERFSLILESASTNQTSMYLCASSSPRDRVSSGANVLTFGAGSRLTVL.

The genes are TRBV10-2 and TRBJ2-7; TRBD2 might be the D (6 bases). Looked up from germline, CDR1 is WSHSY and CDR2 is SAAADI. V lost 3 bases and J 5 bases, leaving 8 bases between the germline ends. This CDR3 is built from 12 residues. CDR3 DNA: TGCGCCAGCAGTGACCCGGGAGACGAGCAGTACTTC. As protein: CASSDPGDEQYF.

The J gene is TRBJ1-1, the V gene TRBV6-5, with D possibly TRBD1 on 5 matching bases. Trimming shortened V by 5 bases and J by 4 bases, and 17 bases separated the two germline ends. Germline CDR1 is MNHEY and CDR2 is SVGAGI. The CDR3 has 15 residues. CDR3 nucleotides: TGTGCCAGCAGTATCCGACAGATGGGGGGCACTGAAGCTTTCTTT. As protein: CASSIRQMGGTEAFF.

This clone occurred once. This chain connects TRBV4-2 to TRBJ1-3; D not resolved. Trimming shortened V by 2 bases and J by 0 bases, and 8 bases separated the two germline ends. This CDR3 contains 15 residues. Germline V CDR1 and CDR2: LGHNA, YNFKEQ. CDR3 sequence (DNA): TGTGCCAGCAGCCAAACCATGAGCTCTGGAAACACCATATATTTT. Protein product: CASSQTMSSGNTIYF.

The rearrangement links TRBV14 to TRBJ2-3; D may be TRBD2 (5 bases). The CDR3 has 15 residues. V shed 5 bases and J shed 2 bases, with 14 bases lying between them. Germline V CDR1 and CDR2: SGHDN, FVKESK. CDR3 DNA: TGTGCCAGCAGCTCCCTACGGGGAACCACAGATACGCAGTATTTT. Protein product: CASSSLRGTTDTQYF. Combining the CDR3 with reference TRBV14 and TRBJ2-3 gives the whole variable domain EAGVTQFPSHSVIEKGQTVTLRCDPISGHDNLYWYRRVMGKEIKFLLHFVKESKQDESGMPNNRFLAERTGGTYSTLKVQPAELEDSGVYFCASSSLRGTTDTQYFGPGTRLTVL.

The rearrangement uses TRBV4-1 and TRBJ1-5; TRBD1 agrees at 8 bases. The germline V gene has CDR1 MGHRA and CDR2 YSYEKL. This CDR3 contains 17 residues. Germline trimming cut 0 bases from V and 5 bases from J; bases unmatched to any gene: 9. The CDR3 coding sequence is TGCGCCAGCAGCCAAGATCTACAGGGGGATTTTCATCAGCCCCAGCATTTT. Translating gives CASSQDLQGDFHQPQHF.

The chain carries TRBV27 and TRBJ2-7; D may be TRBD2 (7 bases). This CDR3 has 15 residues. Trimming left V 2 bases short and J 3 bases short, with 14 bases between. Germline CDR1 reads MNHEY; CDR2 reads SMNVEV (reference sequence). The CDR3 here is CASSLDAGEGYEQYF. The CDR3 DNA reads TGTGCCAGCAGTTTAGACGCAGGGGAGGGCTACGAGCAGTACTTC.

CDR3 in amino acids: CASRRTAATNEKLFF. The DNA of the CDR3 is TGTGCCAGCAGACGGACAGCAGCAACTAATGAAAAACTGTTTTTT. The V and J genes are TRBV6-5 and TRBJ1-4; D may be TRBD1 (6 bases). The CDR3 runs 15 residues. V was clipped by 6 bases and J by 0 bases, with 11 bases between them. The germline gives CDR1 MNHEY, CDR2 SVGAGI.

This chain joins TRBV7-6 and TRBJ2-1, with 9 bases aligning to TRBD2. This CDR3 has 16 residues. Unmatched junction bases numbered 15, after V lost 5 bases and J lost 10 bases. The germline gives CDR1 SGHVS, CDR2 FNYEAQ. CDR3 in DNA: TGTGCCAGCAGCCAATCGGCGGGAGGGGGGTTCCGGGAGCAGTTCTTC. Encoded protein: CASSQSAGGGFREQFF.

This chain joins TRBV19 and TRBJ1-4; 7 bases are a match to TRBD1. From germline, CDR1 is LNHDA and CDR2 SQIVND (reference sequence). Germline trimming cut 6 bases from V and 8 bases from J; bases unmatched to any gene: 15. The CDR3 loop spans 16 amino acids. DNA for the CDR3: TGTGCCAGTAGGAGCCTCACAGGGGTCGAAGGAGAAAAACTGTTTTTT. Its protein is CASRSLTGVEGEKLFF.

The V gene is TRBV18, the J gene TRBJ1-2, with D hard to call. This CDR3 is 12 amino acids long. Germline V gives CDR1 KGHSH, CDR2 LQKENI. V dropped 3 bases and J dropped 4 bases, with 6 bases sitting between them. In DNA, the CDR3 is TGTGCCAGCTCACCGGGCACCTATGGCTACACCTTC. Residues: CASSPGTYGYTF.

V and J are TRBV6-5 and TRBJ2-2, with D tentatively TRBD1 (5 bases). Trimming shortened V by 6 bases and J by 4 bases, and 15 bases separated the two germline ends. From germline, CDR1 is MNHEY and CDR2 SVGAGI. The CDR3 sequence is 15 residues long. CDR3 sequence reads: CASRTDPRSTGELFF. As DNA, the CDR3 is TGTGCCAGCAGGACAGACCCCCGTAGCACCGGGGAGCTGTTTTTT.

The genes are TRBV6-5 and TRBJ2-2; 12 bases fit TRBD2. Trimming removed 7 bases from V and 5 bases from J; junction bases left unmatched: 5. The germline gives CDR1 MNHEY, CDR2 SVGAGI. CDR3 length: 15 amino acids. CDR3 region: CASNQLAGGTGELFF. In DNA form, the CDR3 reads TGTGCCAGCAACCAACTAGCGGGGGGAACCGGGGAGCTGTTTTTT.

This chain joins TRBV7-2 and TRBJ1-5, with D possibly TRBD1 on 5 matching bases. V lost 3 bases, J lost 7 bases, and 13 bases lay in between. CDR1 is SGHTA, CDR2 FQGNSA, per germline. The CDR3 is made up of 14 amino acids. CDR3 sequence: CASSFQQGGQPQHF. The CDR3 coding sequence is TGTGCCAGCAGCTTTCAGCAGGGCGGCCAGCCCCAGCATTTT.

This clone came up once. This chain connects TRBV2 to TRBJ2-7; possible D gene TRBD1, 6 bases. Germline values: CDR1 SNHLY, CDR2 FYNNEI. The CDR3 is made up of 13 amino acids. V was clipped by 11 bases and J by 5 bases, with 19 bases between them. The CDR3 bases are TGTGCCGGGGTAGGACAGTTCGACGACGAGCAGTACTTC. It translates to CAGVGQFDDEQYF.

The CDR3 is CSADGGLNTEAFF. The CDR3 DNA is TGCAGCGCCGATGGAGGTCTGAACACTGAAGCTTTCTTT. The V call is TRBV29-1, the J call TRBJ1-1; no reliable D call. CDR1 SQVTM and CDR2 ANQGSEA come from the germline V gene. The CDR3 spans 13 residues. Trimming removed 7 bases from V and 0 bases from J, with 12 bases in between.

The rearrangement links TRBV10-3 to TRBJ1-1; D gene uncertain. CDR1 is ENHRY, CDR2 SYGVKD, per germline. The CDR3 is made up of 13 amino acids. V lost 10 bases, J lost 8 bases, and 20 bases lay in between. The DNA of the CDR3 is TGTGCCACCCGGAGTGTGGAGGAGGCAGAAGCTTTCTTT. As protein: CATRSVEEAEAFF.

The V and J genes are TRBV6-5 and TRBJ2-7; TRBD2 aligns across 8 bases. Germline CDR1 MNHEY, CDR2 SVGAGI. The trim removed 6 bases at V and 3 bases at J, leaving 10 bases unmatched. This CDR3 comprises 15 residues. The DNA of the CDR3 is TGTGCCAGCAGCTATTTACAGCGGGGGAACTACGAGCAGTACTTC. Its protein is CASSYLQRGNYEQYF.

The V and J genes are TRBV2 and TRBJ2-7; D is possibly TRBD2 (7 bases). From germline, CDR1 is SNHLY and CDR2 FYNNEI. The CDR3 is 14 residues long. V was cut by 6 bases and J by 4 bases, with 16 bases left in between. The CDR3 is CASREVGGRYEQYF. Here the CDR3 DNA reads TGTGCCAGCAGGGAGGTCGGGGGGCGGTACGAGCAGTACTTC.

The V gene is TRBV6-5, the J gene TRBJ2-5; possibly TRBD2 for D (5 bases). The CDR3 totals 15 residues. Germline assignment: CDR1 MNHEY and CDR2 SVGAGI. Trimming removed 6 bases from V and 2 bases from J, with 16 bases in between. The DNA of the CDR3 is TGTGCCAGCAGACCGATCCTCGAGCGGCAAGAGACCCAGTACTTC. This codes for CASRPILERQETQYF.

V usage is TRBV29-1 and J usage is TRBJ2-7, with D perhaps matching TRBD1 (6 bases). Germline CDR1 is SQVTM and CDR2 is ANQGSEA. This CDR3 has 13 residues. V was cut by 4 bases and J by 3 bases, with 13 bases left in between. The CDR3 region is CSVVTGAHYEQYF. The CDR3 nucleotides are TGCAGCGTTGTGACAGGAGCACACTACGAGCAGTACTTC.

The chain uses TRBV15 and TRBJ2-5; no reliable D call. The CDR3 consists of 17 residues. Trimming stripped 1 base from V and 0 bases from J, with 15 bases between. Germline V CDR1 and CDR2: LNHNV, YYDKDF (reference sequence). The chain's CDR3 is CATSRVLQNKYQETQYF. CDR3 coding DNA: TGTGCCACCAGCAGAGTTTTACAGAACAAGTACCAAGAGACCCAGTACTTC.

This clone was observed once. V is TRBV4-2 and J is TRBJ2-1; no firm D call. CDR3 length: 15 amino acids. Per the germline V gene, CDR1 is LGHNA and CDR2 is YNFKEQ. Trimming cost V 4 bases and J 7 bases, with 17 bases left between them. The CDR3, as DNA: TGTGCCAGCAGCCGAATAGACCTAACGAGGAATGAGCAGTTCTTC. As protein: CASSRIDLTRNEQFF.

The rearrangement links TRBV5-4 to TRBJ2-7, with 8 bases matching TRBD2. The CDR3 has 15 residues. After removal of 1 base from V and 7 bases from J, the junction contained 10 bases not matched to a gene. Germline CDR1 SGHNT, CDR2 YYREEE (reference sequence). The chain's CDR3 is CASSLRAGDSGEQYF. In nucleotides, the CDR3 is TGTGCCAGCAGCTTGAGAGCGGGAGATTCGGGGGAGCAGTACTTC.

This clone was recorded a few times. The rearrangement uses TRBV28 and TRBJ1-2; TRBD1 matches 7 bases. Germline V lookup: CDR1 MDHEN, CDR2 SYDVKM. J gave up 4 bases and V 6 bases, and 8 bases lay outside the gene matches. This CDR3 is 14 amino acids long. CDR3 residues: CASSKGGQFYGYTF. Here the CDR3 DNA reads TGTGCCAGCAGCAAGGGGGGACAGTTCTATGGCTACACCTTC.

The chain joins TRBV2 to TRBJ2-3; 14 positions match TRBD2. Germline CDR1 and CDR2: SNHLY and FYNNEI. This CDR3 has 16 residues. Germline trimming cut 4 bases from V and 2 bases from J; bases unmatched to any gene: 2. Here the CDR3 reads CASSGTSGGYTDTQYF. CDR3 nucleotides: TGTGCCAGCAGTGGGACTAGCGGGGGGTACACAGATACGCAGTATTTT.

The genes are TRBV6-5 and TRBJ2-3; D is possibly TRBD2 (5 bases). Per the germline V gene, CDR1 is MNHEY and CDR2 is SVGAGI. This CDR3 comprises 15 residues. V was clipped by 2 bases and J by 1 base, with 10 bases between them. CDR3 sequence reads: CASSYTNGGTDTQYF. CDR3 bases: TGTGCCAGCAGTTACACCAACGGGGGCACAGATACGCAGTATTTT.